The sequence of this TCR beta chain was determined in a study of technical replicates of blood from a few donors. TCRdb's copy holds only in-frame clones and misses some; the assay was immunoSEQ multiplex PCR. The sample lists 55,000 to 75,000 clones; 70% to 90% were seen once. This TCR derives from a human donor in good health. Some clones in this sample may be carry-over from other donors' samples. Source material: PBMCs.

CDR3 in amino acids: CASSDGEDTDTQYF. CDR3 coding DNA: TGTGCCAGCAGTGACGGGGAGGACACAGATACGCAGTATTTT. The rearrangement links TRBV6-4 to TRBJ2-3; D might be TRBD2 (6 bases). The CDR3 consists of 14 residues. Trimming removed 2 bases at V and 2 bases at J, with 8 bases between. Germline V lookup: CDR1 MRHNA, CDR2 SNTAGT.